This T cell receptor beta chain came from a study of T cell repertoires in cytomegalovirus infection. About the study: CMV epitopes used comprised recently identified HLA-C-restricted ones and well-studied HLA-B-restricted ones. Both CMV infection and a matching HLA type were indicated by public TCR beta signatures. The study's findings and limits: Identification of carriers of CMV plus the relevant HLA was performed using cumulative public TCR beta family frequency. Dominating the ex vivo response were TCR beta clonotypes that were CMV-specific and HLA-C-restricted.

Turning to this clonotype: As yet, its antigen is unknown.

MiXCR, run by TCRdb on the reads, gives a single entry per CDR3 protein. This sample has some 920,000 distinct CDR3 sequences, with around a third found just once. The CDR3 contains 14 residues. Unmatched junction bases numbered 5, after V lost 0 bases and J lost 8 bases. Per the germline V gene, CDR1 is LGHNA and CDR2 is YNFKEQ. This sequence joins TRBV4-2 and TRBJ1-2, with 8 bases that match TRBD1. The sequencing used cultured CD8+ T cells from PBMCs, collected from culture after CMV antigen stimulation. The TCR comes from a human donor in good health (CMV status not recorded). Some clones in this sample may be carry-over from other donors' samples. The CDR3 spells CASSQDRGRSGYTF. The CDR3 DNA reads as TGTGCCAGCAGCCAAGACAGGGGGCGGAGCGGCTACACCTTC.